This T cell receptor beta chain was sequenced during a study of shared clonotypes between healthy human individuals. A note on this clone: Its antigen is currently unknown. In the same sample, other DNA sequences code for this CDR3.

Regarding the study as a whole: Shared across several donors were 4% to 6% of the naive CD4 clonotypes.

In the CD4+ fraction, cells were divided into CD45RA+ naive and CD45RA-negative memory subsets. Germline CDR1 is DFQATT and CDR2 is SNEGSKA (reference sequence). CDR3 length: 11 amino acids. V dropped 6 bases and J dropped 1 base, with 5 bases sitting between them. Genomic DNA from each subset was divided evenly over several immunoSEQ plates. Some 27,000 T cell genomes, or about 200 ng DNA, went into the sorted-subset replicate PCRs. Sequencing was performed with immunoSEQ multiplex PCR; in TCRdb, only in-frame clones are kept and a portion is missing. Of a few million clones listed, about 92% were seen once; the top ten hold about 0.41%.

The chain carries TRBV20-1 and TRBJ2-3; no clear D. The specimen sequenced was naive CD4+ T cells from PBMCs. Described subset: CD45RA+ positively selected. The receptor comes from a man aged 18-30 years in good health. Some clones in this sample may be carry-over from other donors' samples. This CDR3 is CSAAGTDTQYF. The CDR3 nucleotides are TGCAGTGCGGCGGGCACAGATACGCAGTATTTT.